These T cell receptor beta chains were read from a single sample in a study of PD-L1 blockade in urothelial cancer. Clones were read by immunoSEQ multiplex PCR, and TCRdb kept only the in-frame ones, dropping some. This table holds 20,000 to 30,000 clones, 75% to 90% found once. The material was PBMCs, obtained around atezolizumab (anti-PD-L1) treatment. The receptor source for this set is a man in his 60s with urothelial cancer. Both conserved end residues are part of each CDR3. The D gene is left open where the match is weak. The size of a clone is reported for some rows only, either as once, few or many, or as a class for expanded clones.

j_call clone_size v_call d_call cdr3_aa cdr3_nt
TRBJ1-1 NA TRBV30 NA CASKDYVNTEAFF TGTGCCTCCAAGGACTATGTGAACACTGAAGCTTTCTTT
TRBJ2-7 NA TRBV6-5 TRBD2 CASSSGDHMDEKYF TGTGCCAGCAGTAGCGGGGATCACATGGATGAAAAGTACTTC
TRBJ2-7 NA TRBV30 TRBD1 CAWRTGTGFTEQYF TGTGCCTGGAGAACCGGGACAGGGTTTACCGAGCAGTACTTC
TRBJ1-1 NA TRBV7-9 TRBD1 CASSLVGKQGVDTEAFF TGTGCCAGCAGCTTAGTAGGGAAACAGGGGGTCGACACTGAAGCTTTCTTT
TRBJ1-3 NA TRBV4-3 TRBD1 CASSQGTGVGNTIYF TGCGCCAGCAGCCAAGGGACAGGGGTTGGAAACACCATATATTTT
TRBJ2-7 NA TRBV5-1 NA CASSLALTTYEQYF TGCGCCAGCAGCTTGGCCCTAACGACCTACGAGCAGTACTTC
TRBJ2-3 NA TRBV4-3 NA CASSQEGARPTDTQYF TGCGCCAGCAGCCAAGAGGGCGCCAGGCCCACAGATACGCAGTATTTT
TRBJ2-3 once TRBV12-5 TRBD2 CASGLLAGRADTQYF TGTGCTAGTGGTTTGTTGGCAGGGAGGGCAGATACGCAGTATTTT
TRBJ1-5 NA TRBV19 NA CASSIRDQPQHF TGTGCCAGTAGTATCCGGGATCAGCCCCAGCATTTT
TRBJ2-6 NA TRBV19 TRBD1 CASSVNRGAGANVLTF TGTGCCAGTAGTGTGAACAGGGGTGCCGGGGCCAACGTCCTGACTTTC
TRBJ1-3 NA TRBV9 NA CASSVAGSGNTIYF TGTGCCAGCAGCGTAGCGGGTTCTGGAAACACCATATATTTT
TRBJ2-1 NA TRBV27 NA CASSLKHGPGEQFF TGTGCCAGCAGTTTGAAACACGGCCCAGGAGAGCAGTTCTTC
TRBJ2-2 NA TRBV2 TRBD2 CASSGRLANTGELFF TGTGCCAGCAGTGGTAGACTAGCAAACACCGGGGAGCTGTTTTTT
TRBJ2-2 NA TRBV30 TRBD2 CAWSSLSGLAGGVGELFF TGTGCCTGGAGTTCTTTATCGGGACTAGCGGGAGGAGTCGGGGAGCTGTTTTTT
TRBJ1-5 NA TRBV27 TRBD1 CASSLRQGQYSNQPQHF TGTGCCAGCAGTCTTCGACAGGGCCAATATAGCAATCAGCCCCAGCATTTT
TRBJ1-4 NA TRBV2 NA CASRDWTNEKLFF TGTGCCAGCAGGGACTGGACTAATGAAAAACTGTTTTTT
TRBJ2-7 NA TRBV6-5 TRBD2 CASMGGVEQYF TGTGCCAGCATGGGGGGGGTCGAGCAGTACTTC
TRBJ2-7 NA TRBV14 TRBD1 CASSLPGTGVYEQYF TGTGCCAGCAGCCTCCCCGGGACAGGGGTATACGAGCAGTACTTC
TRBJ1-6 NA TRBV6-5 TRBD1 CASGSTGGNSPLHF TGTGCCAGCGGGTCCACAGGGGGTAATTCACCCCTCCACTTT
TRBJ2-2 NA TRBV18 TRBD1 CASSPGTAETNTGELFF TGTGCCAGCTCACCGGGGACAGCTGAGACGAACACCGGGGAGCTGTTTTTT
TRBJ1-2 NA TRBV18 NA CASSPTGIYGYTF TGTGCCAGCTCACCTACGGGGATCTATGGCTACACCTTC
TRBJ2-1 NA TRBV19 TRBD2 CASSIIAGGSYNEQFF TGTGCCAGTAGTATCATAGCGGGAGGGTCCTACAATGAGCAGTTCTTC